Shown below are 17 T cell receptor beta chains from a single sample sequenced in a study of cytomegalovirus exposure and HLA in healthy donors. Method: immunoSEQ multiplex PCR; TCRdb's copy keeps in-frame clones and lacks some. The table has 55,000 to 80,000 clones, roughly 94% seen once. The sample taken for sequencing was PBMCs. These receptors came from a woman under 30 in good health and CMV-seropositive.

In nucleotides, the CDR3 is TGCGCCAGCAGCCAAGCGACGGGATTTAACTATGGCTACACCTTC. This encodes CASSQATGFNYGYTF. This sequence joins TRBV4-3 and TRBJ1-2; D is ambiguous. The germline gives CDR1 LGHNA, CDR2 YSLEER. Trimming stripped 1 base from V and 1 base from J, with 10 bases between. There are 15 residues in the CDR3.

V and J are TRBV5-4 and TRBJ2-2; 7 nucleotides line up with TRBD2. Germline V gives CDR1 SGHNT, CDR2 YYREEE (reference sequence). The V and J ends lost 6 bases and 5 bases, in that order; junction bases with no gene match: 4. CDR3 length equals 13 residues. The CDR3 coding sequence is TGTGCCAGCAAGGTTAGCGGGACCGGGGAGCTGTTTTTT. It encodes CASKVSGTGELFF.

The rearrangement joins TRBV7-2 to TRBJ1-5, with 8 bases aligning to TRBD1. The length of the CDR3 is 17 residues. Germline lookup yields CDR1 SGHTA and CDR2 FQGNSA. V shed 6 bases and J 4 bases; nucleotides not matched to a gene: 14. Here the CDR3 DNA reads TGTGCCAGCAGTCCGGGCCCGCGGACAGGGCGAAATCAGCCCCAGCATTTT. It codes for CASSPGPRTGRNQPQHF.

The J gene is TRBJ2-5, the V gene TRBV7-9, with D perhaps matching TRBD2 (5 bases). Per the germline V gene, CDR1 is SEHNR and CDR2 is FQNEAQ (reference sequence). The V and J ends lost 5 bases and 2 bases respectively, with 15 bases between them. There are 15 residues in the CDR3. CDR3 DNA sequence: TGTGCCAGCAGCCGGGTGGGGAGTCCACAAGAGACCCAGTACTTC. This gives the protein CASSRVGSPQETQYF. Complete variable domain (other parts from reference TRBV7-9 and TRBJ2-5): DTGVSQNPRHKITKRGQNVTFRCDPISEHNRLYWYRQTLGQGPEFLTYFQNEAQLEKSRLLSDRFSAERPKGSFSTLEIQRTEQGDSAMYLCASSRVGSPQETQYFGPGTRLLVL.

The chain uses TRBV7-9 and TRBJ1-2; D is undetermined. Germline CDR1 reads SEHNR; CDR2 reads FQNEAQ (reference sequence). The CDR3 length is 16 residues. Trimming left V 5 bases short and J 0 bases short, with 16 bases between. CDR3 in amino acids: CASSLDGGRANYGYTF. The CDR3 region has the DNA TGTGCCAGCAGCCTCGATGGAGGTCGGGCTAACTATGGCTACACCTTC.

The chain joins TRBV4-1 to TRBJ2-7; 7 bases are a match to TRBD2. The CDR3 length is 15 residues. Per the germline V gene, CDR1 is MGHRA and CDR2 is YSYEKL. The V segment lost 1 base and the J segment 3 bases; nucleotides outside the gene matches: 6. Here the CDR3 DNA reads TGCGCCAGCAGCCAAGGGAGAGGGGAGGGCTACGAGCAGTACTTC. Its translation is CASSQGRGEGYEQYF.

The V gene is TRBV18, the J gene TRBJ2-1; the match to TRBD2 covers 9 bases. CDR3 length equals 18 residues. From germline, CDR1 is KGHSH and CDR2 LQKENI. Germline trimming cut 3 bases from V and 1 base from J; bases unmatched to any gene: 10. CDR3 DNA sequence: TGTGCCAGCTCACCGCGACCCAGACTAGCGGATTCCTACAATGAGCAGTTCTTC. It is translated as CASSPRPRLADSYNEQFF.

The V and J genes are TRBV28 and TRBJ1-1; perhaps TRBD1 as D (6 bases). This CDR3 region has 13 residues. The germline V gene has CDR1 MDHEN and CDR2 SYDVKM. Trimming shortened V by 4 bases and J by 6 bases, and 12 bases separated the two germline ends. As DNA, the CDR3 is TGTGCCAGCAGTTATACAGGGAGGGCTGAAGCTTTCTTT. Encoded protein: CASSYTGRAEAFF.

V usage is TRBV18 and J usage is TRBJ1-1; possibly TRBD1 for D (5 bases). Germline lookup yields CDR1 KGHSH and CDR2 LQKENI. Deletions cut 6 bases from V and 7 bases from J, with 12 bases between. The CDR3 contains 12 residues. The CDR3 protein is CASSYGGGEAFF. CDR3 DNA: TGTGCCAGCTCGTACGGGGGGGGTGAAGCTTTCTTT.

The chain links TRBV19 to TRBJ2-1, with 7 bases lining up with TRBD1. Per the germline V gene, CDR1 is LNHDA and CDR2 is SQIVND (reference sequence). Losses at the gene ends were 6 bases for V and 2 bases for J; bases not matched to a gene: 7. The CDR3 is made up of 15 amino acids. The chain's CDR3 is CASRLTGRPYNEQFF. CDR3 sequence (DNA): TGTGCCAGTAGATTGACAGGGCGGCCCTACAATGAGCAGTTCTTC.

The rearrangement uses TRBV6-5 and TRBJ1-5, with 10 nucleotides matching TRBD1. Germline V gives CDR1 MNHEY, CDR2 SVGAGI. This CDR3 is 14 amino acids long. V was pared by 5 bases and J by 6 bases, with 4 bases of the junction left unmatched. The CDR3 protein is CASSPGTGVQPQHF. The CDR3, as DNA: TGTGCCAGCAGTCCCGGGACAGGGGTTCAGCCCCAGCATTTT.

The genes are TRBV30 and TRBJ2-4; 8 bases are shared with TRBD1. The CDR3 has 14 amino acids. The J segment lost 7 bases and the V segment lost 2 bases, leaving 7 bases of the junction unmatched. Germline V lookup: CDR1 GTSNPN, CDR2 SVGIG (reference sequence). This CDR3 reads CAWSFTGGTNIQYF. Here the CDR3 DNA reads TGTGCCTGGAGTTTTACAGGGGGTACGAACATTCAGTACTTC.

The chain combines TRBV29-1 with TRBJ2-5; 9 bases agree with TRBD1. J was trimmed by 7 bases and V by 0 bases; bases with no gene match: 9. Germline values: CDR1 SQVTM, CDR2 ANQGSEA. The CDR3 is 15 amino acids. CDR3 loop: CSVEEPGQGLGTQYF. DNA of the CDR3: TGCAGCGTTGAAGAACCGGGACAGGGATTAGGGACCCAGTACTTC.

V gene TRBV7-2 combines with J gene TRBJ2-1; unclear D gene. The length of the CDR3 is 13 residues. Germline assignment: CDR1 SGHTA and CDR2 FQGNSA. V dropped 0 bases and J dropped 9 bases, with 9 bases sitting between them. The CDR3 DNA is TGTGCCAGCAGCTTAGCTGGTGTAGTTGAGCAGTTCTTC. It encodes CASSLAGVVEQFF.

The chain combines TRBV27 with TRBJ1-2; no firm D call. This CDR3 contains 12 residues. The germline CDR1 and CDR2 sequences are MNHEY and SMNVEV (reference sequence). V dropped 8 bases and J dropped 6 bases, with 13 bases sitting between them. The CDR3 spells CASAARGNGYTF. DNA for the CDR3: TGTGCCAGCGCCGCTCGAGGCAATGGCTACACCTTC.

The chain uses TRBV28 and TRBJ1-5; a possible D gene is TRBD1 (5 bases). V was trimmed by 7 bases and J by 6 bases, leaving 19 bases between them. There are 15 residues in the CDR3. Germline V lookup: CDR1 MDHEN, CDR2 SYDVKM. The CDR3: CASILRLGGPQPQHF. For the CDR3, the DNA is TGTGCCAGCATCCTACGATTGGGGGGTCCTCAGCCCCAGCATTTT.

With respect to this clone: Other DNA sequences in this specimen translate into the identical CDR3. This sequence joins TRBV9 and TRBJ2-7, with D perhaps TRBD2 (5 bases). This CDR3 has 15 residues. Germline V CDR1 and CDR2: SGDLS, YYNGEE. V gave up 0 bases and J gave up 3 bases, with 13 bases separating them. DNA of the CDR3: TGTGCCAGCAGCGTAGGAGGTACGGGGTTCTACGAGCAGTACTTC. This gives the protein CASSVGGTGFYEQYF.